This T cell receptor beta chain was recorded in a study of blood T cell repertoires in COVID-19. Study-wide background: Acute and convalescent COVID-19 samples came from the United States, Italy and Spain. The analysed material was cDNA or gDNA that came from T cells, B-cell-depleted T cells, or PBMCs.

Study processing details: Nucleated cell counts were estimated from reference gene primer amplification. TCRdb keeps only in-frame clones here, not all; method: immunoSEQ multiplex PCR. The V and J calls and the clone size are those of that table, but D and trimming were determined from the DNA. The sample lists 55,000 to 80,000 clones; around 82% were seen once. A Seattle source enrolled patients during active infection and followed them longitudinally. Germline lookup yields CDR1 SGHNT and CDR2 YYREEE (reference sequence). The CDR3 has 17 amino acids. Trimming cost V 4 bases and J 5 bases; bases outside gene matches: 9.

Material for sequencing was peripheral blood. This receptor was identified in a man in his fifties or sixties with COVID-19, enrolled during active disease. This chain links TRBV5-4 with TRBJ2-1, with 13 bases that match TRBD2. The CDR3 reads CASSNLLAGGRDNEQFF. CDR3 in DNA: TGTGCCAGCAGCAATTTACTAGCGGGGGGGCGGGACAATGAGCAGTTCTTC.